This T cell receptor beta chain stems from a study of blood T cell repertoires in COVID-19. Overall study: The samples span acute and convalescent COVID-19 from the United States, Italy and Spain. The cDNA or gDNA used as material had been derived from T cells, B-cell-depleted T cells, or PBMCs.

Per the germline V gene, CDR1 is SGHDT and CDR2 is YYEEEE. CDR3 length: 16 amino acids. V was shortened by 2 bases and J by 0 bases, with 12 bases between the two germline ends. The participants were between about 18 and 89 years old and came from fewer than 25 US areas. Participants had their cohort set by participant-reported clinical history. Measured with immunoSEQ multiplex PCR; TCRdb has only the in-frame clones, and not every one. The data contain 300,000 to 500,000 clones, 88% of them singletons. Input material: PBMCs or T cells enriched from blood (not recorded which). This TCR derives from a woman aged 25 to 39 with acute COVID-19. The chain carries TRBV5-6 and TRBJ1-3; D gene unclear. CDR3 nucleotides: TGTGCCAGCAGCTTCGCTGCAGGCGTCTCTGGAAACACCATATATTTT. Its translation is CASSFAAGVSGNTIYF. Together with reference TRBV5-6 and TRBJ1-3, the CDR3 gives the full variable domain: DAGVTQSPTHLIKTRGQQVTLRCSPKSGHDTVSWYQQALGQGPQFIFQYYEEEERQRGNFPDRFSGHQFPNYSSELNVNALLLGDSALYLCASSFAAGVSGNTIYFGEGSWLTVV.